These 2 T cell receptor beta chains were all obtained from the same sample, sequenced in a study of robustness of blood B and T cell sequencing. A 5' template-switch oligo added a universal priming site during cDNA synthesis. Each cDNA molecule was tagged by a 12-nucleotide random UMI. In TCRdb, the PCR reads were re-called with MiXCR into one record per CDR3 protein. The table records 1,100 or so distinct CDR3 sequences, 66% of them present only once. The template for TCR beta quantification was mRNA, not genomic DNA. Sequencing input: peripheral blood. These receptors were obtained from a human donor in good health.

CDR3 DNA sequence: TGTGCCACCAGCAGCTCCTCGACAGGGGGGGTCAATGAGCAGTTCTTC. Amino acid sequence: CATSSSSTGGVNEQFF. The gene calls are TRBV15 and TRBJ2-1; 9 bases agree with TRBD1. J lost 6 bases, V lost 3 bases, and 9 bases had no gene match. Germline CDR1 is LNHNV and CDR2 is YYDKDF (reference sequence). The CDR3 is made up of 16 amino acids.

This clonotype has a handful of counts. This chain joins TRBV7-3 and TRBJ2-2, with TRBD1 matching 7 bases. J gave up 0 bases and V 5 bases, and 3 bases lay outside the gene matches. Germline values: CDR1 SGHTA, CDR2 FQGTGA. The CDR3 is made up of 15 amino acids. The CDR3 DNA follows: TGTGCCAGCAGCCCGACAGGGTCGAACACCGGGGAGCTGTTTTTT. It translates to CASSPTGSNTGELFF.